This TCR beta chain was identified in a study of blood T cell repertoires in COVID-19. Per the original methods: Estimates of nucleated cell counts were drawn from the amplification of reference gene primers. The data were produced by immunoSEQ multiplex PCR, yet TCRdb's version contains in-frame clones alone and is incomplete. The V and J calls and clone size were taken over from that table, and D and trimming were inferred from the DNA. The table records a few hundred thousand clones, 87% of them present only once. V was pared by 6 bases and J by 5 bases, with 10 bases between. CDR1 is SGHNT and CDR2 is YENEEA in the germline V gene. CDR3 length: 13 amino acids.

The sample taken for sequencing was PBMCs or T cells enriched from blood (not recorded which). The genes are TRBV11-3 and TRBJ2-2; D perhaps matches TRBD1 (5 bases). This sequence originates from a young man with acute COVID-19. CDR3 sequence reads: CASRGRQTGELFF. CDR3 nucleotides: TGTGCCAGCAGGGGGCGCCAAACCGGGGAGCTGTTTTTT.